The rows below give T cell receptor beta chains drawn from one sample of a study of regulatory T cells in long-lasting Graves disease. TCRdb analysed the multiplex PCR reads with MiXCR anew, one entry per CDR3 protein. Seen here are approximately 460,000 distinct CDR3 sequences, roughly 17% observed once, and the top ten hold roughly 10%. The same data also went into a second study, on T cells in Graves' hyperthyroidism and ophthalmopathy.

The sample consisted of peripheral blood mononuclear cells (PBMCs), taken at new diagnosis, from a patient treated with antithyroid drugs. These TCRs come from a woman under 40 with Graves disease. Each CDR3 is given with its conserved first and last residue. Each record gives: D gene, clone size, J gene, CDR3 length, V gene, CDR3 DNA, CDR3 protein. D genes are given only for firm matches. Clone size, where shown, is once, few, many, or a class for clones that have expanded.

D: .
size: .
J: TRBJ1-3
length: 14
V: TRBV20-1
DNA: TGCAGTGCTAAAGGAGACACCTCTGGAAACACCATATATTTT
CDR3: CSAKGDTSGNTIYF

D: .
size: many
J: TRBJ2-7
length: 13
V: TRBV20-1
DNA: TGCAGTGCTAAATCCGGGAAGCCCTACGAGCAGTACTTC
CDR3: CSAKSGKPYEQYF

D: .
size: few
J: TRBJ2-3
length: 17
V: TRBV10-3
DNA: TGTGCCATCAGGAGACACCCTCGCCAGGGTGCCACAGATACGCAGTATTTT
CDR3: CAIRRHPRQGATDTQYF

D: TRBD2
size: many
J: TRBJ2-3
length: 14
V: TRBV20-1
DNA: TGCAGTGCTAGTCTAGCGGGAGTGGCAGATACGCAGTATTTT
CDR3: CSASLAGVADTQYF

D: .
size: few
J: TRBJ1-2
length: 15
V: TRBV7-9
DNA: TGTGCCAGCAGCTTAGTGGCAGCGTCTAACTATGGCTACACCTTC
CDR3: CASSLVAASNYGYTF

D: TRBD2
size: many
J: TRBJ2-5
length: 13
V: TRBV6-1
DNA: TGTGCCACCCGGTTAGCGGGAGAAGAGACCCAGTACTTC
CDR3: CATRLAGEETQYF

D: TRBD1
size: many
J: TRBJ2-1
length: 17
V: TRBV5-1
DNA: TGCGCCAGCAGCTTTGGGACAGGGGCGACCTCCTACAATGAGCAGTTCTTC
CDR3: CASSFGTGATSYNEQFF

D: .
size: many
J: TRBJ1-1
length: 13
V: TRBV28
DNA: TGTGCCAGCACCATCGGGGCAGCCGATCAAGCTTTCTTT
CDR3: CASTIGAADQAFF

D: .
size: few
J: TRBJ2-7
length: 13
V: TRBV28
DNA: TGTGCCAGTATCTCCCAGGGGGGGTACGAGCAGTACTTC
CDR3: CASISQGGYEQYF

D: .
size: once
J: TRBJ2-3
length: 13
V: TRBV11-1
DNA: TGTACCAGCAGCTTAAGAAGCACAGATACGCAGTATTTT
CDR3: CTSSLRSTDTQYF

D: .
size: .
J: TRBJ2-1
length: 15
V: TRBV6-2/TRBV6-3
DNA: TGTGCCAGCAGTTACAAGCGGATGTCCTACAATGAGCAGTTCTTC
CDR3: CASSYKRMSYNEQFF

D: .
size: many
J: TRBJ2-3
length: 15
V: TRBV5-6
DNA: TGTGCCAGCACTCTCACGATAGTACCCACAGATACGCAGTATTTT
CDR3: CASTLTIVPTDTQYF

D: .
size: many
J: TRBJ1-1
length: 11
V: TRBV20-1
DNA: TGCAGTGCTGGGTCGAACACTGAAGCTTTCTTT
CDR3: CSAGSNTEAFF

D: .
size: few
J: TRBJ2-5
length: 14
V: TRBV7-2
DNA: TGTGCCGGAGGGCTGAGACTAACTCAAGAGACCCAGTACTTC
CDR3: CAGGLRLTQETQYF

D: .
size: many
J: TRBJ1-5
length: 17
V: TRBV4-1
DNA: TGCGCCAGCAGCCAAGTTCCGCACCACCATAGCAATCAGCCCCAGCATTTT
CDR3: CASSQVPHHHSNQPQHF

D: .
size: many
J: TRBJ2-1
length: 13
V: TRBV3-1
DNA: TGTGCCAGCAGCCCGGACAGTCAAAATGAGCAGTTCTTC
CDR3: CASSPDSQNEQFF

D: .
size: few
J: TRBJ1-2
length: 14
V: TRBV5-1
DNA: TGCGCCAGCAGCGCGGACAGCTCGGGTTACGGCTACACCTTC
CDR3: CASSADSSGYGYTF

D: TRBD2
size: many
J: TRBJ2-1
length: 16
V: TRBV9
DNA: TGTGCCAGCAGCGTAGTAGGTAGCGGGACCTACAATGAGCAGTTCTTC
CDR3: CASSVVGSGTYNEQFF

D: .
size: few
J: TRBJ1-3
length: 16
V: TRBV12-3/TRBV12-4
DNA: TGTGCCAGCAGTCCCTCGAGGGACTATGCTGGAAACACCATATATTTT
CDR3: CASSPSRDYAGNTIYF

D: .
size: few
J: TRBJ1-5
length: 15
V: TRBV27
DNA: TGTGCCAGCAGTCTTCTACCTATTTTGACCCAGCCCCAGCATTTT
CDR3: CASSLLPILTQPQHF